The 6 T cell receptor beta chains presented below share a single source sample, sequenced in a study of blood T cell repertoires in COVID-19. The data were produced by immunoSEQ multiplex PCR, yet TCRdb's version contains in-frame clones alone and is incomplete. The sample includes nearly 350,000 clones, about 90% seen only once; the top ten take under 6.5%. The sample consisted of peripheral blood. These receptor sequences come from a woman aged 50 to 60 with COVID-19, enrolled during active disease.

V usage is TRBV4-2 and J usage is TRBJ2-1, with D possibly matching TRBD1 (5 bases). Per germline, CDR1 LGHNA and CDR2 YNFKEQ. The V end was cut by 3 bases, the J end by 6 bases, with 12 bases between. This CDR3 spans 14 amino acids. The CDR3 loop is CASSHPRVGNEQFF. The CDR3 DNA is TGTGCCAGCAGCCATCCCAGGGTAGGCAATGAGCAGTTCTTC.

The chain combines TRBV19 with TRBJ1-2, with D hard to call. CDR3 length: 15 residues. The germline V gene encodes CDR1 LNHDA and CDR2 SQIVND (reference sequence). The V end was cut by 5 bases, the J end by 8 bases, with 21 bases between. CDR3 bases: TGTGCCAGTAGTTCCCTGACGACGGGTTTGAGAGGCTACACCTTC. Its protein product is CASSSLTTGLRGYTF.

This rearrangement joins TRBV19 to TRBJ2-7; TRBD1 matches 9 bases. J was trimmed by 6 bases and V by 5 bases; bases with no gene match: 8. Germline CDR1 LNHDA, CDR2 SQIVND (reference sequence). This CDR3 contains 14 residues. The CDR3 DNA reads as TGTGCCAGTAGTGCGATAGGGACAGGGAGCGAGCAGTACTTC. This gives the protein CASSAIGTGSEQYF.

The V and J genes are TRBV27 and TRBJ1-3, with 10 bases fitting TRBD1. The germline gives CDR1 MNHEY, CDR2 SMNVEV (reference sequence). Germline trimming cut 3 bases from V and 0 bases from J; bases unmatched to any gene: 2. CDR3 length: 16 residues. Here the CDR3 DNA reads TGTGCCAGCAGTTTGGGACAGGGGTACTCTGGAAACACCATATATTTT. This translates into CASSLGQGYSGNTIYF.

This clone was observed a few times. The V and J genes are TRBV6-5 and TRBJ2-7; 10 positions agree with TRBD1. The germline V gene encodes CDR1 MNHEY and CDR2 SVGAGI. This CDR3 has 14 amino acids. J lost 13 bases, V lost 7 bases, and 16 bases had no gene match. The CDR3 DNA is TGTGCCAGCATTAGGACAGGGGGATTACTTCGTGCCTACTTC. This encodes CASIRTGGLLRAYF.

The rearrangement links TRBV27 to TRBJ2-1; 8 nucleotides agree with TRBD2. The CDR3 runs 12 residues. V lost 8 bases to trimming and J lost 6 bases; unmatched junction nucleotides: 3. The V gene's germline CDR1 is MNHEY and CDR2 SMNVEV (reference sequence). CDR3 DNA sequence: TGTGCCAGCTCCGGGACTAGCAATGAGCAGTTCTTC. It specifies CASSGTSNEQFF.